The rows below give T cell receptor beta chains drawn from one sample of a study of CD4 T cells in relation to SARS-CoV-2 and coronaviruses. The method was immunoSEQ multiplex PCR; TCRdb's version includes in-frame clones alone and lacks a portion of them. Here the sample spans about 38,000 clones, around 77% being singletons. For these receptors, no antigen is known. The sequenced material came from memory CD4+ T cells from PBMCs, cultured in vitro. Receptor source: an adult with COVID-19. Both conserved end residues are trimmed from each CDR3. Each record gives: CDR3 length, J gene, V gene, CDR3 protein.

15 | TRBJ2-3 | TRBV19 | ASSPPPGGYSTDTQY
13 | TRBJ1-3 | TRBV5-1 | ASSDGANSGNTIY
12 | TRBJ2-3 | TRBV4-1 | ASSQITSTDTQY
11 | TRBJ1-1 | TRBV7-2 | ASRRQPNTEAF
18 | TRBJ1-5 | TRBV28 | ASSLFQGVSGGSGNQPQH
12 | TRBJ2-2 | TRBV14 | ASSLYPGTGELF
14 | TRBJ2-1 | TRBV7-6 | ASSSVGLAGADEQF
13 | TRBJ2-7 | TRBV5-6 | ASSFLGDSPYEQY
13 | TRBJ1-3 | TRBV5-1 | ASSFQGQAGNTIY
14 | TRBJ2-3 | TRBV5-4 | ASSLGTSGRQDTQY
11 | TRBJ2-5 | TRBV10-3 | AISEGGQETQY
11 | TRBJ1-2 | TRBV28 | ASRTDANYGYT
14 | TRBJ2-7 | TRBV24-1 | ATSPRGGYRAYEQY
14 | TRBJ2-2 | TRBV11-3 | ASSLRTSHDTGELF
13 | TRBJ2-7 | TRBV5-5 | ASSLAGLSSYEQY
13 | TRBJ1-4 | TRBV6-5 | ASRRTQGDNEKLF
16 | TRBJ1-5 | TRBV4-1 | ASSQALAGTYSNQPQH
13 | TRBJ2-5 | TRBV4-1 | ASRAGEWEEETQY
14 | TRBJ1-5 | TRBV28 | ASSINLIRGQKGQH
16 | TRBJ2-6 | TRBV28 | ASSPLREGTSGANVLT
12 | TRBJ1-1 | TRBV7-9 | ASSLADRLTEAF
14 | TRBJ2-2 | TRBV29-1 | SVSPSSGRLSGELF
10 | TRBJ2-5 | TRBV7-9 | ASSRQWETQY
11 | TRBJ1-4 | TRBV29-1 | SAGQGPNEKLF
13 | TRBJ2-7 | TRBV5-1 | ASSIGLAGGAEQY
12 | TRBJ1-1 | TRBV27 | ASSLFSTETEAF
14 | TRBJ2-7 | TRBV15 | ATSTDRWGSSYEQY
12 | TRBJ1-5 | TRBV7-2 | ASSSGLSNQPQH
12 | TRBJ1-5 | TRBV4-1 | ASSQDILSQPQH
15 | TRBJ2-6 | TRBV2 | ASTLDRVGSGANVLT
16 | TRBJ2-6 | TRBV7-6 | ASSFKASGDSGANVLT
9 | TRBJ2-7 | TRBV3-1/TRBV3-2 | ASSQEGRSL
14 | TRBJ1-5 | TRBV28 | ASSLRGWAGNQPQH
12 | TRBJ1-5 | TRBV5-8 | ASSLYRASQPQH
13 | TRBJ1-1 | TRBV11-3 | ASSLDWAGEPEAF
13 | TRBJ2-5 | TRBV4-1 | ASSQEGFAQETQY
13 | TRBJ2-1 | TRBV20-1 | SASTSFSPYNEQF
9 | TRBJ1-5 | TRBV19 | ASGGNQPQH
13 | TRBJ2-1 | TRBV2 | ASSKGTGRNNEQF
10 | TRBJ2-5 | TRBV4-2 | ASSQDHETQY
14 | TRBJ2-1 | TRBV7-6 | ASSFAAGGPGNEQF
12 | TRBJ2-5 | TRBV3-1/TRBV3-2 | ASSQISGKETQY
12 | TRBJ2-3 | TRBV6-5 | ASWLGDFTDTQY
11 | TRBJ1-1 | TRBV2 | ASSEWEYTEAF
11 | TRBJ2-2 | TRBV28 | ASPSGVTGELF
13 | TRBJ1-6 | TRBV5-5 | ASSFRTGLNSPLH
13 | TRBJ2-2 | TRBV29-1 | SVRGLAGVTGELF